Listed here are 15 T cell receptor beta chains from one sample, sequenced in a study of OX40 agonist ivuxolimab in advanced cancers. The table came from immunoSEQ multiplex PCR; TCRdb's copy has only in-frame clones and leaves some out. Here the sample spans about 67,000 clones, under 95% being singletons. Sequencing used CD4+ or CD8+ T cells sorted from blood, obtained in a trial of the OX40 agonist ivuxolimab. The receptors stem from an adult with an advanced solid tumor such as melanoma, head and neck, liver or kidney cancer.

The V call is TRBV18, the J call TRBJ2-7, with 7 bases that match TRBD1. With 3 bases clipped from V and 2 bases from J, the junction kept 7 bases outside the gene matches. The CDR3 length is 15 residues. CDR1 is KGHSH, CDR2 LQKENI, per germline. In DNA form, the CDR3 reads TGTGCCAGCTCACCTTCCGGGACAGAGCCCTACGAGCAGTACTTC. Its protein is CASSPSGTEPYEQYF.

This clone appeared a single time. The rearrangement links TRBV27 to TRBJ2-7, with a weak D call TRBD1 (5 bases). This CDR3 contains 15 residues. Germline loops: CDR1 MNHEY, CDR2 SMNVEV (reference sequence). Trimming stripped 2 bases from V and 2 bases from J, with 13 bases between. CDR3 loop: CASSLTGPPTYEQYF. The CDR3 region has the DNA TGTGCCAGCAGTTTAACAGGACCCCCAACCTACGAGCAGTACTTC.

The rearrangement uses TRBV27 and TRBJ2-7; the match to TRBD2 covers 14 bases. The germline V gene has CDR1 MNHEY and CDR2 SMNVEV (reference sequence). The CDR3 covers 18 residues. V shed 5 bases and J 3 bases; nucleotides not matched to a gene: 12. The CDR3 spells CASSTRMGLAGVGYEQYF. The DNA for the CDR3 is TGTGCCAGCAGTACACGAATGGGACTAGCGGGAGTCGGCTACGAGCAGTACTTC.

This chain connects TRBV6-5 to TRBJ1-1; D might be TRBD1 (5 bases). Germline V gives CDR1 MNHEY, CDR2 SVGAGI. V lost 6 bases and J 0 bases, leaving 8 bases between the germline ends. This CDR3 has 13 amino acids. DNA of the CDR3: TGTGCCAGCAGGTTACAGGTGAACACTGAAGCTTTCTTT. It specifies CASRLQVNTEAFF.

This chain's CDR3 is CASRWRSGGNYEQYF. The CDR3 DNA reads TGCGCCAGCAGATGGAGGTCCGGGGGCAATTACGAGCAGTACTTC. The V and J genes are TRBV5-1 and TRBJ2-7; D tentatively reads TRBD1 or TRBD2 (6 bases each). This CDR3 region has 15 residues. Germline lookup yields CDR1 SGHRS and CDR2 YFSETQ. V dropped 5 bases and J dropped 4 bases, with 19 bases sitting between them.

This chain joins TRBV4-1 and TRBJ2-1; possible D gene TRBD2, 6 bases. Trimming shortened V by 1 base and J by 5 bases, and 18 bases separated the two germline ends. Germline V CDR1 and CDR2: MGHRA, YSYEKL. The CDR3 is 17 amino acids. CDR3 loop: CASSQGGARESHNEQFF. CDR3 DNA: TGCGCCAGCAGCCAAGGTGGGGCACGGGAGTCCCACAATGAGCAGTTCTTC.

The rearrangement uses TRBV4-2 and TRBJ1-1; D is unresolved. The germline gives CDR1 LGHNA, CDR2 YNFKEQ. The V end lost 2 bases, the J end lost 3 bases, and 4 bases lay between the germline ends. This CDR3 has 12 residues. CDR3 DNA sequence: TGTGCCAGCAGCCAAATTGACACTGAAGCTTTCTTT. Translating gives CASSQIDTEAFF.

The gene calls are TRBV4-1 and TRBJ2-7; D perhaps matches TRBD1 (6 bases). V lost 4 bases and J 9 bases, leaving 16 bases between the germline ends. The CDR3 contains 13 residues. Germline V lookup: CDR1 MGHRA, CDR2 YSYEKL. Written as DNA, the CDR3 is TGCGCCAGCAGCCCGAAAACAGGGTCGGGGCAGTACTTC. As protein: CASSPKTGSGQYF.

CDR3 bases: TGCGCCAGCCCCCTGGGCGGGAGGGCCTTCTCAAAGTATTTT. It codes for CASPLGGRAFSKYF. The chain has TRBV10-1 and TRBJ2-3, with TRBD2 identical over 9 bases. This CDR3 has 14 residues. Trimming removed 8 bases from V and 13 bases from J; junction bases left unmatched: 16. Germline CDR1 and CDR2: WNHNN and SYGVQD (reference sequence).

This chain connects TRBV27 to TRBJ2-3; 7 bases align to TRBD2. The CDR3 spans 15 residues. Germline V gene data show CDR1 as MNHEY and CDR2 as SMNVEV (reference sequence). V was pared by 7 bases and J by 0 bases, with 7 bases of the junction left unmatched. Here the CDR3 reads CASIGDYGSTDTQYF. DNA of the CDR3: TGTGCCAGCATCGGGGACTACGGTAGCACAGATACGCAGTATTTT.

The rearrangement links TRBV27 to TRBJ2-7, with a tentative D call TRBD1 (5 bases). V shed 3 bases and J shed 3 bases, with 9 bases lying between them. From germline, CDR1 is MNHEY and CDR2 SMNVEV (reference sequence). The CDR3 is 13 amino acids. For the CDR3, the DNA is TGTGCCAGCAGTTTTGGGGCCAACTACGAGCAGTACTTC. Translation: CASSFGANYEQYF.

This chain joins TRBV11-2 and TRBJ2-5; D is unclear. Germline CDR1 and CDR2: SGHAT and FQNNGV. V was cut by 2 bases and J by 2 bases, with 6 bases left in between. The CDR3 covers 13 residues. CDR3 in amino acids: CASSLWLQETQYF. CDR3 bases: TGTGCCAGCAGCTTATGGCTTCAAGAGACCCAGTACTTC.

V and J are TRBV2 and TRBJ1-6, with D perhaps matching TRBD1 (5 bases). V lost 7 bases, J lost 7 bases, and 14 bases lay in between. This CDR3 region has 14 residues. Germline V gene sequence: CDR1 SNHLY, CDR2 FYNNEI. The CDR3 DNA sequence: TGTGCCAGCAAGAAGGCGGGGGACAATTCACCCCTCCACTTT. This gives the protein CASKKAGDNSPLHF.

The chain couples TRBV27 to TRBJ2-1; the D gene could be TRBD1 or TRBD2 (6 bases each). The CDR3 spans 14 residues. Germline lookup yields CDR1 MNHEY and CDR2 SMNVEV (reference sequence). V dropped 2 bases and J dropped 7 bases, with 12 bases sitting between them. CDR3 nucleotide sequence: TGTGCCAGCAGTTTAGGGGGGCGAGGTAATGAGCAGTTCTTC. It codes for CASSLGGRGNEQFF.

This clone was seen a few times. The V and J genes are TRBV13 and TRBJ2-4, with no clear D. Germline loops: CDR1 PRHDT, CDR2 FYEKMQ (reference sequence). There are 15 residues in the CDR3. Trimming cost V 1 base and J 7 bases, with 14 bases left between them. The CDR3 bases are TGTGCCAGCAGCTTAGAAGGTGGCGCAGGCAACATTCAGTACTTC. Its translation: CASSLEGGAGNIQYF.